These 23 T cell receptor beta chains originate from one sample sequenced in a study of response to subunit inactivated influenza vaccine. MiXCR, run by TCRdb on the RT-PCR reads, gives a single entry per CDR3 protein. The sample has fewer than 700,000 distinct CDR3 sequences, approximately 12% seen once. Source: PBMCs from blood, taken 40 to 50 days after vaccination. Receptors originate from a man aged 50-59 years who received an inactivated influenza vaccine.

The sample holds one count of this clonotype. The V and J genes are TRBV5-1 and TRBJ1-6; D unclear. Germline assignment: CDR1 SGHRS and CDR2 YFSETQ. Trimming removed 1 base at V and 0 bases at J, with 8 bases between. This CDR3 is 16 amino acids long. The CDR3 spells CASSLQSSSYNSPLHF. The DNA for the CDR3 is TGCGCCAGCAGCTTGCAGTCGAGCTCCTATAATTCACCCCTCCACTTT.

This clonotype has only a few counts. The V call is TRBV6-1, the J call TRBJ2-7, with a tentative D call TRBD2 (5 bases). The CDR3 contains 14 residues. Trimming took 4 bases from V and 0 from J, leaving 10 bases between them. Germline-derived CDR1 and CDR2 are MNHNS and SASEGT. CDR3 protein: CASSGRFSSYEQYF. As DNA, the CDR3 is TGTGCCAGCAGTGGGAGGTTTAGCTCCTACGAGCAGTACTTC.

In its sample, this clonotype was seen a few times. The genes are TRBV13 and TRBJ2-7; 10 nucleotides line up with TRBD2. Germline values: CDR1 PRHDT, CDR2 FYEKMQ (reference sequence). This CDR3 spans 15 amino acids. After removal of 0 bases from V and 5 bases from J, the junction contained 4 bases not matched to a gene. The CDR3 region has the DNA TGTGCCAGCAGCTTAGGAGCGGGAGGGGCGAACGAGCAGTACTTC. Translating gives CASSLGAGGANEQYF.

This clonotype has a handful of counts. This rearrangement joins TRBV7-2 to TRBJ1-4; no reliable D call. Germline V lookup: CDR1 SGHTA, CDR2 FQGNSA. Trimming stripped 1 base from V and 6 bases from J, with 12 bases between. This CDR3 is 15 amino acids long. The chain's CDR3 is CASSLVGPVDEKLFF. Here the CDR3 DNA reads TGTGCCAGCAGCTTAGTAGGACCGGTTGATGAAAAACTGTTTTTT.

CDR3 protein: CAISYTGVETQYF. The CDR3 nucleotides are TGTGCCATCAGTTATACAGGGGTAGAGACCCAGTACTTC. This chain connects TRBV10-3 to TRBJ2-5, with TRBD1 matching over 7 bases. The J segment lost 4 bases and the V segment lost 5 bases, leaving 4 bases of the junction unmatched. The CDR3 length is 13 residues. The germline V gene encodes CDR1 ENHRY and CDR2 SYGVKD.

This clonotype was counted only a few times. The genes are TRBV7-2 and TRBJ1-6, with D perhaps matching TRBD1 (6 bases). Trimming took off 0 bases at V and 9 bases at J, with 12 bases between the two ends. The CDR3 is 15 amino acids. The V gene's germline CDR1 is SGHTA and CDR2 FQGNSA. The DNA of the CDR3 is TGTGCCAGCAGCTTAGCCGGAGACAGGCCTTCACCCCTCCACTTT. This codes for CASSLAGDRPSPLHF. The full variable domain, in which reference TRBV7-2 and TRBJ1-6 provide the parts outside the CDR3, is GAGVSQSPSNKVTEKGKDVELRCDPISGHTALYWYRQSLGQGLEFLIYFQGNSAPDKSGLPSDRFSAERTGGSVSTLTIQRTQQEDSAVYLCASSLAGDRPSPLHFGNGTRLTVT.

The rearrangement links TRBV28 to TRBJ2-3, with 8 bases fitting TRBD1. The CDR3 has 17 amino acids. The J segment lost 4 bases and the V segment lost 5 bases, leaving 14 bases of the junction unmatched. The germline CDR1 and CDR2 sequences are MDHEN and SYDVKM. CDR3 DNA: TGTGCCAGCAGTCCCCCCCCAGGGGGCGATACAGCAGATACGCAGTATTTT. Translated, it gives CASSPPPGGDTADTQYF. The full variable domain, rest sourced from reference TRBV28 and TRBJ2-3, is DVKVTQSSRYLVKRTGEKVFLECVQDMDHENMFWYRQDPGLGLRLIYFSYDVKMKEKGDIPEGYSVSREKKERFSLILESASTNQTSMYLCASSPPPGGDTADTQYFGPGTRLTVL.

This clonotype appeared a few times. This chain uses TRBV20-1 with TRBJ2-1; no clear D. The length of the CDR3 is 10 residues. Trimming shortened V by 6 bases and J by 9 bases, and 9 bases separated the two germline ends. CDR1 and CDR2 from the germline V gene are DFQATT and SNEGSKA (reference sequence). In nucleotides, the CDR3 is TGCAGTGCCTTCGATGGTGAGCAGTTCTTC. Translation gives CSAFDGEQFF.

This clonotype was detected ten times or more. This sequence joins TRBV6-5 and TRBJ2-5, with 8 bases identical to TRBD2. With V trimmed by 2 bases and J by 14 bases, 10 bases remained unmatched. CDR3 length: 13 residues. Germline-derived CDR1 and CDR2 are MNHEY and SVGAGI. CDR3 loop: CASSYAGGTLGYF. The CDR3 bases are TGTGCCAGCAGTTACGCGGGGGGCACCCTAGGATACTTC.

The J gene is TRBJ1-1, the V gene TRBV4-3, with D possibly matching TRBD1 (6 bases). The CDR3 consists of 16 residues. V lost 4 bases to trimming and J lost 4 bases, with 19 bases between them. Per the germline V gene, CDR1 is LGHNA and CDR2 is YSLEER. The CDR3 sequence: CASSPFEGGAGTEAFF. The CDR3 nucleotides are TGCGCCAGCAGCCCCTTCGAGGGGGGGGCGGGCACTGAAGCTTTCTTT.

This clonotype was seen many times. Here the CDR3 DNA reads TGTGCCAGCAGTGAATCCGGGACAGGGAATGGCTACACCTTC. It encodes CASSESGTGNGYTF. V is TRBV25-1 and J is TRBJ1-2, with 9 bases matching TRBD1. Germline CDR1 reads MGHDK; CDR2 reads SYGVNS. After removal of 1 base from V and 6 bases from J, the junction contained 3 bases not matched to a gene. The CDR3 extends over 14 amino acids.

V gene TRBV11-1 combines with J gene TRBJ2-1, with 13 nucleotides matching TRBD2. Germline V lookup: CDR1 SGHAT, CDR2 FQDESV (reference sequence). This CDR3 contains 19 residues. J gave up 8 bases and V 0 bases, and 13 bases lay outside the gene matches. CDR3 amino acids: CASSLAIIGLAGDPHEQFF. CDR3 DNA sequence: TGTGCCAGCAGCTTAGCAATTATAGGACTAGCGGGAGACCCACATGAGCAGTTCTTC.

This clonotype has only a few counts. This chain connects TRBV5-1 to TRBJ2-5; D call uncertain. CDR1 is SGHRS, CDR2 YFSETQ, per germline. CDR3 length: 12 residues. The V gene lost 4 bases and the J gene lost 5 bases, with 9 bases spanning the gap. Written as DNA, the CDR3 is TGCGCCAGCAGCAGCTCTTTGGAGACCCAGTACTTC. This translates into CASSSSLETQYF.

This clonotype was seen a handful of times. The gene calls are TRBV20-1 and TRBJ2-6; tentative D call: TRBD1 (5 bases). Germline values: CDR1 DFQATT, CDR2 SNEGSKA (reference sequence). The ends were cut back, 0 bases at V and 2 bases at J, with 17 bases in the middle. The CDR3 loop spans 18 amino acids. In DNA form, the CDR3 reads TGCAGTGCTAGAGATCCTTTCATAGGGGTCACTGGGGCCAACGTCCTGACTTTC. Protein product: CSARDPFIGVTGANVLTF.

This clonotype was detected many times. The gene calls are TRBV20-1 and TRBJ2-4; D is unclear. This CDR3 has 20 residues. Trimming stripped 2 bases from V and 0 bases from J, with 26 bases between. CDR1 is DFQATT and CDR2 is SNEGSKA in the germline V gene (reference sequence). CDR3 nucleotide sequence: TGCAGTGCTAGACCCCCGGGTCTCACAGATTCTAATTTAGCCAAAAACATTCAGTACTTC. It is translated as CSARPPGLTDSNLAKNIQYF.

This clonotype was seen only a few times. V is TRBV12-3 or TRBV12-4 and J is TRBJ2-1; 11 nucleotides match TRBD2. Trimming removed 3 bases from V and 5 bases from J; junction bases left unmatched: 3. CDR3 length equals 15 residues. DNA of the CDR3: TGTGCCAGCAGTTTCCCGGGACTAGCGGACAATGAGCAGTTCTTC. Amino acids: CASSFPGLADNEQFF.

This clonotype was counted a few times. The rearrangement links TRBV20-1 to TRBJ1-5, with unresolved D. Germline V gene sequence: CDR1 DFQATT, CDR2 SNEGSKA (reference sequence). Trimming stripped 5 bases from V and 3 bases from J, with 14 bases between. This CDR3 has 14 amino acids. CDR3 sequence reads: CSAQEVKVNQPQHF. CDR3 DNA sequence: TGCAGTGCTCAGGAGGTGAAAGTCAATCAGCCCCAGCATTTT.

V and J are TRBV7-6 and TRBJ2-3, with 8 bases lining up with TRBD2. The germline gives CDR1 SGHVS, CDR2 FNYEAQ. The length of the CDR3 is 18 residues. Unmatched junction bases numbered 15, after V lost 5 bases and J lost 2 bases. The CDR3: CASSRPRRASGPTDTQYF. As DNA, the CDR3 is TGTGCCAGCAGCCGTCCCCGCAGGGCTAGCGGGCCCACAGATACGCAGTATTTT. The complete variable domain, with remaining parts taken from reference TRBV7-6 and TRBJ2-3, reads GAGVSQSPRYKVTKRGQDVALRCDPISGHVSLYWYRQALGQGPEFLTYFNYEAQQDKSGLPNDRFSAERPEGSISTLTIQRTEQRDSAMYRCASSRPRRASGPTDTQYFGPGTRLTVL.

CDR3: CAWSASGLANSPLHF. DNA of the CDR3: TGTGCCTGGAGTGCCTCGGGACTAGCAAATTCACCCCTCCACTTT. The J gene is TRBJ1-6, the V gene TRBV30, with D possibly matching TRBD1 (5 bases). Trimming took 1 base from V and 7 from J, leaving 14 bases between them. The CDR3 is 15 amino acids. Per germline, CDR1 GTSNPN and CDR2 SVGIG (reference sequence).

The genes are TRBV7-2 and TRBJ2-5, with 7 positions matching TRBD2. Trimming took 1 base from V and 1 from J; bases not matched to a gene: 6. The CDR3 totals 16 residues. CDR1 and CDR2 (germline): SGHTA, FQGNSA. The CDR3, as DNA: TGTGCCAGCAGCTTAGGGATTGGGGGGGGCCAAGAGACCCAGTACTTC. Translation gives CASSLGIGGGQETQYF.

The chain couples TRBV20-1 to TRBJ2-1, with 14 bases aligning to TRBD2. Per the germline V gene, CDR1 is DFQATT and CDR2 is SNEGSKA (reference sequence). V lost 5 bases, J lost 10 bases, and 7 bases stayed unmatched. The CDR3 spans 14 residues. The CDR3 here is CSAGGLAGVREQFF. The DNA of the CDR3 is TGCAGTGCTGGGGGACTAGCGGGAGTCCGAGAGCAGTTCTTC.

The rearrangement links TRBV10-3 to TRBJ2-7, with D uncertain. CDR1 ENHRY and CDR2 SYGVKD come from the germline V gene. Trimming stripped 3 bases from V and 2 bases from J, with 14 bases between. The CDR3 covers 15 residues. CDR3 DNA: TGTGCCATCAGTGACCCGAGGCAAACCACCTACGAGCAGTACTTC. The encoded protein is CAISDPRQTTYEQYF.

This chain joins TRBV4-2 and TRBJ2-7; D gene unclear. The V end lost 1 base, the J end lost 2 bases, and 15 bases lay between the germline ends. The CDR3 is 16 amino acids. Germline CDR1 reads LGHNA; CDR2 reads YNFKEQ. The CDR3, as DNA: TGTGCCAGCAGCCAAGCTGGGCAGTCCCTCCCCTACGAGCAGTACTTC. Encoded protein: CASSQAGQSLPYEQYF.